This T cell receptor (beta chain) was captured by sequencing in a study of preoperative IRX-2 immunotherapy in early breast cancer. This clone was seen once. V dropped 1 base and J dropped 2 bases, with 3 bases sitting between them. The CDR3 loop spans 12 amino acids. Germline CDR1 is MGHRA and CDR2 is YSYEKL. Treatment in this sample: preoperative locoregional IRX-2 cytokine immunotherapy. Samples came from a phase Ib trial of preoperative locoregional IRX-2 cytokine immunotherapy. The assay was immunoSEQ multiplex PCR, and TCRdb's table has in-frame clones only and misses some. The table records 30,000 to 35,000 clones, 90% to 95% of them present only once.

The chain recombines TRBV4-1 with TRBJ2-7, with D unresolved. The sample here was taken from a patient treated with IRX-2 immunotherapy. This receptor was taken from a human donor with breast cancer. The chain's CDR3 is CASSQGAYEQYF. As DNA, the CDR3 is TGCGCCAGCAGCCAAGGGGCCTACGAGCAGTACTTC.